This T cell receptor beta chain was obtained from a study of T cells in tumors after PD-1 blockade. On the study more broadly: Treatment was either pembrolizumab 200 mg every 3 weeks or cemiplimab 350 mg every 2 weeks. Some patients also took daily vismodegib 150 mg during anti-PD-1 treatment.

Libraries were prepared by immunoSEQ multiplex PCR; TCRdb keeps only in-frame clonotypes and omits some of them. The table has fewer than 55,000 clones, over 70% seen once. The junction had 2 bases not matched to a gene; V was cut back by 4 bases and J by 1 base. CDR1 is LGHDT and CDR2 is YNNKEL in the germline V gene (reference sequence). This CDR3 contains 14 residues. Sequencing was performed on PBMCs, taken before anti-PD-1 treatment. The chain joins TRBV3-1 (or the pseudogene TRBV3-2) to TRBJ1-1, with 8 bases matching TRBD1. This TCR was sampled from a human donor with basal cell carcinoma. This CDR3 is CASSLGTGNTEAFF. The CDR3 DNA sequence: TGTGCCAGCAGCCTTGGGACAGGGAACACTGAAGCTTTCTTT.